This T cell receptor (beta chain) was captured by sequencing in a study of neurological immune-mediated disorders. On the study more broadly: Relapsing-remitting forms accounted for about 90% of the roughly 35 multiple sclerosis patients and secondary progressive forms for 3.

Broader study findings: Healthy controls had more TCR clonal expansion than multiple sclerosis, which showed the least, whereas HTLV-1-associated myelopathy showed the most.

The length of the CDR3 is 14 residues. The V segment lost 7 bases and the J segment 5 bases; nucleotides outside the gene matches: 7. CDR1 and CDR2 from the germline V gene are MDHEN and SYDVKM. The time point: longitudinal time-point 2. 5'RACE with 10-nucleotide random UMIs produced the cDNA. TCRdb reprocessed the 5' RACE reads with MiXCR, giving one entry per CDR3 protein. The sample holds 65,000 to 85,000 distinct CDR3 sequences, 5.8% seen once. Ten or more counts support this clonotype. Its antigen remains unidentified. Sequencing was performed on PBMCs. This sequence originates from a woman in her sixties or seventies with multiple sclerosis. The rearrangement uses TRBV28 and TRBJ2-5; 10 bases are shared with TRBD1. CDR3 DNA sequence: TGTGCCAGCACCCGACAGGGGGCGCGGGAGACCCAGTACTTC. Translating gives CASTRQGARETQYF.